This T cell receptor (beta chain) was identified during a study of blood T cell repertoires in COVID-19. Libraries were prepared by immunoSEQ multiplex PCR; TCRdb keeps only in-frame clonotypes and omits some of them. This sample has almost 200,000 clones, with approximately 87% found just once. Germline loops: CDR1 MNHEY, CDR2 SMNVEV (reference sequence). CDR3 length equals 13 residues. Trimming left V 2 bases short and J 8 bases short, with 9 bases between. The chain couples TRBV27 to TRBJ1-4, with TRBD1 as a possible D gene (5 bases). The source material was peripheral blood. This receptor was taken from a woman in her 70s with acute or convalescent COVID-19. CDR3 residues: CASSLPGVEKLFF. The CDR3 DNA sequence: TGTGCCAGCAGTTTACCGGGGGTAGAAAAACTGTTTTTT. The whole variable domain, filled in from reference TRBV27 and TRBJ1-4, reads EAQVTQNPRYLITVTGKKLTVTCSQNMNHEYMSWYRQDPGLGLRQIYYSMNVEVTDKGDVPEGYKVSRKEKRNFPLILESPSPNQTSLYFCASSLPGVEKLFFGSGTQLSVL.